The rows below give T cell receptor beta chains drawn from one sample of a study of blood T cell repertoires in COVID-19. Profiling relied on immunoSEQ multiplex PCR, and the TCRdb table lists in-frame clones only, not all of them. The sample includes 150,000 to 200,000 clones, roughly 87% of them seen just once. Sample: PBMCs or T cells enriched from blood (not recorded which). The source is a man aged 50 to 60 who had recovered from COVID-19. Both conserved end residues are part of each CDR3. The order of the fields is V gene, J gene, CDR3 protein.

TRBV7-9	TRBJ1-2	CASSPKGQAEIGYTF
TRBV28	TRBJ1-2	CASSLAGRFGGYTF
TRBV5-4	TRBJ1-2	CASSLGGISAPGYTF
TRBV10-3	TRBJ1-1	CASRRDRGDTEAFF
TRBV4-2	TRBJ2-3	CASSPRLAGGHDTQYF
TRBV15	TRBJ1-4	CATSSPYRTGGNRNEKLFF
TRBV5-4	TRBJ1-2	CASSLANRGRNYGYTF
TRBV21-1	TRBJ2-7	CASSKVGARFLFYSYEQYF
TRBV3-1/TRBV3-2	TRBJ1-1	CASSQGGGNTEAFF
TRBV10-3	TRBJ2-7	CAISLRSGSGHEQYF
TRBV5-1	TRBJ2-5	CASSAPIAGGLETQYF
TRBV4-1	TRBJ1-5	CASSPDRRLNQPQHF
TRBV5-6	TRBJ2-2	CASSLEARLAGELFF
TRBV5-1	TRBJ1-6	CASKGFRSDSPLHF
TRBV9	TRBJ1-1	CASSVQGANTEAFF
TRBV9	TRBJ2-1	CASSVGLRRRGHYNEQFF
TRBV28	TRBJ2-7	CASSSPGDSRRVLLYF
TRBV3-1/TRBV3-2	TRBJ2-3	CASSQEGLAGITDTQYF
TRBV6-5	TRBJ1-4	CAIRDRGTEKLFF
TRBV7-8	TRBJ2-1	CASSLDLLDYNEQFF
TRBV2	TRBJ1-2	CASSDILAWEGDYGYTF
TRBV3-1/TRBV3-2	TRBJ1-6	CASSQDGGWRSPLHF
TRBV27	TRBJ2-7	CASSRPPGRANEQYF
TRBV28	TRBJ2-1	CASSLRLAKVQFF
TRBV7-9	TRBJ1-4	CASSSPGGGTNEKLFF
TRBV5-1	TRBJ2-2	CASSLPTSGANTGELFF
TRBV19	TRBJ1-5	CASSIGGDRGRQPQHF
TRBV29-1	TRBJ2-7	CSVGDSYEQYF
TRBV28	TRBJ2-7	CASRPRASGIPYEQYF
TRBV11-2	TRBJ1-5	CASSLSGQGGNQPQHF
TRBV7-9	TRBJ1-4	CASSLSRDRGGYEKLFF
TRBV28	TRBJ1-2	CASRTEGTTFGYTF
TRBV19	TRBJ2-5	CASSIGRGDQETQYF